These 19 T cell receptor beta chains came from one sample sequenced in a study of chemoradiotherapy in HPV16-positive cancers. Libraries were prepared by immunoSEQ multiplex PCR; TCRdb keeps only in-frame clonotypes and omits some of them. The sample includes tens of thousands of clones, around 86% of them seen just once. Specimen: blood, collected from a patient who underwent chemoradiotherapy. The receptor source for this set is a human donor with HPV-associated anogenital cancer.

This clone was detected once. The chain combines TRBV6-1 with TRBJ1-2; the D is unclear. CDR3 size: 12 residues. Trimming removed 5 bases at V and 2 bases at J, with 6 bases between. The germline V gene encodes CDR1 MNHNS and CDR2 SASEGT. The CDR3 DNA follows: TGTGCCAGCAGTTCAGGAAACTATGGCTACACCTTC. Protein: CASSSGNYGYTF.

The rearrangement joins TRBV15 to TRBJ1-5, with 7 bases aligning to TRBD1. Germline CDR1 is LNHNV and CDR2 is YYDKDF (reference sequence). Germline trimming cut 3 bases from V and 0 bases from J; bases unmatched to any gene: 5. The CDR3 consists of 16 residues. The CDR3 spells CATSSPTGDSNQPQHF. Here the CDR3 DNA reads TGTGCCACCAGCAGTCCTACAGGGGATAGCAATCAGCCCCAGCATTTT.

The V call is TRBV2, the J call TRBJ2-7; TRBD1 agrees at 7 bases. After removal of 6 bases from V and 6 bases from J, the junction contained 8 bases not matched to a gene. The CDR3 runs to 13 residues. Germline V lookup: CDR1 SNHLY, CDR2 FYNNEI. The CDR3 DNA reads TGTGCCAGCAGGCCTGATGACAGGGTCGAGCAGTACTTC. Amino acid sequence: CASRPDDRVEQYF.

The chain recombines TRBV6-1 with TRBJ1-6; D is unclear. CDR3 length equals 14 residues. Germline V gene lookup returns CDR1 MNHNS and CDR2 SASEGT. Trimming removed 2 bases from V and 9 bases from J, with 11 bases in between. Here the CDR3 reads CASSETLSGSPLHF. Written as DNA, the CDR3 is TGTGCCAGCAGTGAAACCTTATCGGGTTCACCCCTCCACTTT.

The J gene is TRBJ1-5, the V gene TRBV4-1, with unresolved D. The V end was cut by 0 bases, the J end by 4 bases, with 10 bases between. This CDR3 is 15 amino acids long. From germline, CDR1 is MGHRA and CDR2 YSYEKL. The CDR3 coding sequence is TGCGCCAGCAGCCAAGACGGGCAGGCAAATCAGCCCCAGCATTTT. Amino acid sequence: CASSQDGQANQPQHF.

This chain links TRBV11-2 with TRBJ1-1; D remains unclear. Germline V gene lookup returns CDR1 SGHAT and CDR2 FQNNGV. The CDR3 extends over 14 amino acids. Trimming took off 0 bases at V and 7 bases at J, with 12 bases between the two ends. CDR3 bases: TGTGCCAGCAGCTTAGATCGGATGACGGTTGAAGCTTTCTTT. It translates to CASSLDRMTVEAFF.

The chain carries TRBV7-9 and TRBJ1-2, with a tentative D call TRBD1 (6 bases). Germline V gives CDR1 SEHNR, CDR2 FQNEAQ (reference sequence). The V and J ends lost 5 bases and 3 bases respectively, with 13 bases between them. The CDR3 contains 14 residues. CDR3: CASSRLRGDYGYTF. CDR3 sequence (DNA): TGTGCCAGCAGCCGACTGAGGGGGGACTATGGCTACACCTTC.

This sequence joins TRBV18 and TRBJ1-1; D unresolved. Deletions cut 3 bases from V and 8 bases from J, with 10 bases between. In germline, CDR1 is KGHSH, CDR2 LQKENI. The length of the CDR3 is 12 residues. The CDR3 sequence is CASSPDGGEAFF. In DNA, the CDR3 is TGTGCCAGCTCACCGGACGGAGGCGAAGCTTTCTTT.

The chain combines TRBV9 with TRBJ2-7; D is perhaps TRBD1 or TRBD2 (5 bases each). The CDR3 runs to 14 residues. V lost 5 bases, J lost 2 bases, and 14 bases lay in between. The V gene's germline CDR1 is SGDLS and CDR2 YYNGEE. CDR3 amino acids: CASSATGAAYEQYF. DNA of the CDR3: TGTGCCAGCAGTGCCACCGGGGCGGCCTACGAGCAGTACTTC.

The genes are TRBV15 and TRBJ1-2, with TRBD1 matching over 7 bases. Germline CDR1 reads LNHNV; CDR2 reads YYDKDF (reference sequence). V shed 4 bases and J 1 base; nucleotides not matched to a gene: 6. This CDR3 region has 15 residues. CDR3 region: CATSIDRALNYGYTF. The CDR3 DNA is TGTGCCACCAGCATCGACAGGGCCCTTAACTATGGCTACACCTTC.

For the CDR3, the DNA is TGTGCCAGTAGTGTTTCAGGGACAGATACGCAGTATTTT. Protein: CASSVSGTDTQYF. The genes are TRBV19 and TRBJ2-3; a possible D gene is TRBD1 (5 bases). This CDR3 has 13 amino acids. Looked up from germline, CDR1 is LNHDA and CDR2 is SQIVND (reference sequence). V was pared by 5 bases and J by 3 bases, with 9 bases between.

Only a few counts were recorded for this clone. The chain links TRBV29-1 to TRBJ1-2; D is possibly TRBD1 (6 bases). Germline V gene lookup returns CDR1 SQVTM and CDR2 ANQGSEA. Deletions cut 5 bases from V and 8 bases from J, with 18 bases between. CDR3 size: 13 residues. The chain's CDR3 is CSVRTEGGAGYTF. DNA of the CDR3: TGCAGCGTTCGGACCGAAGGGGGGGCGGGCTACACCTTC.

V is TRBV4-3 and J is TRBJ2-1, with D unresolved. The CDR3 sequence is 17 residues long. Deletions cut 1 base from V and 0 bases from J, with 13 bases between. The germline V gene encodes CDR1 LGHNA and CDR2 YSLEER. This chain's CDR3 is CASSQGYATDSYNEQFF. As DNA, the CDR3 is TGCGCCAGCAGCCAAGGGTATGCGACCGACTCCTACAATGAGCAGTTCTTC.

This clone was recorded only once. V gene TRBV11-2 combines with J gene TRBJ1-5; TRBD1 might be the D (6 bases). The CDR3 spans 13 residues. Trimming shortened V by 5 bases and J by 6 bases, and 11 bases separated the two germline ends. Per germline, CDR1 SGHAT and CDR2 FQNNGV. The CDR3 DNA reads TGTGCCAGCAGCGAAGGGGGGGGTCAGCCCCAGCATTTT. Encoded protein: CASSEGGGQPQHF.

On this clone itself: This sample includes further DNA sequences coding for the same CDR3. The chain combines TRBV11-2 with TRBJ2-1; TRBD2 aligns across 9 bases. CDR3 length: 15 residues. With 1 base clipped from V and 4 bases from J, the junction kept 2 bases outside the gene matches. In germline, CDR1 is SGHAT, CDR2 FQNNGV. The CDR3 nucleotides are TGTGCCAGCAGCTTAGGAGCGGGGGGTTACAATGAGCAGTTCTTC. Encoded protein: CASSLGAGGYNEQFF.

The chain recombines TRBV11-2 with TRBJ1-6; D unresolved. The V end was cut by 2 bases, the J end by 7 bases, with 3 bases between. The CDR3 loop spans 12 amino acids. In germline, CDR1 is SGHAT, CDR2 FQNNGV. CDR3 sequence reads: CASSLRNSPLHF. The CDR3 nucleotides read TGTGCCAGCAGCTTACGAAATTCACCCCTCCACTTT. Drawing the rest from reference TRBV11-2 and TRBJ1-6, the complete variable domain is EAGVAQSPRYKIIEKRQSVAFWCNPISGHATLYWYQQILGQGPKLLIQFQNNGVVDDSQLPKDRFSAERLKGVDSTLKIQPAKLEDSAVYLCASSLRNSPLHFGNGTRLTVT.

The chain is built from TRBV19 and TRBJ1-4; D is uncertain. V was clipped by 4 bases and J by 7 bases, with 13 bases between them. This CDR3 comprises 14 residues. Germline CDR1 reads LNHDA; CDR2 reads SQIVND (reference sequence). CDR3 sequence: CASSTRTVVEKLFF. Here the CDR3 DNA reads TGTGCCAGTAGTACCCGGACGGTCGTTGAAAAACTGTTTTTT.

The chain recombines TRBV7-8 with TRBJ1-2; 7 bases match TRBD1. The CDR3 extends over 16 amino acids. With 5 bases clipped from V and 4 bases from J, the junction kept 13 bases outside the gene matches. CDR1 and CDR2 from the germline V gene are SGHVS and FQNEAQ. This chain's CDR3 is CASSRSSGRGSYGYTF. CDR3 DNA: TGTGCCAGCAGCCGGTCTTCCGGCAGGGGGTCCTATGGCTACACCTTC.

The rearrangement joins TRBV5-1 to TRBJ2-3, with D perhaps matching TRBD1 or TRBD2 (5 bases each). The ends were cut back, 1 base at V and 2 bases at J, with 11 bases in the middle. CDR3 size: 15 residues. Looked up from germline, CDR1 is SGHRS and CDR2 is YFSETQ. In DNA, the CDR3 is TGCGCCAGCAGCTTGCGGGGCCTATCCACAGATACGCAGTATTTT. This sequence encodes CASSLRGLSTDTQYF. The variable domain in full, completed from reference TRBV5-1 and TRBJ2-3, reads KAGVTQTPRYLIKTRGQQVTLSCSPISGHRSVSWYQQTPGQGLQFLFEYFSETQRNKGNFPGRFSGRQFSNSRSEMNVSTLELGDSALYLCASSLRGLSTDTQYFGPGTRLTVL.